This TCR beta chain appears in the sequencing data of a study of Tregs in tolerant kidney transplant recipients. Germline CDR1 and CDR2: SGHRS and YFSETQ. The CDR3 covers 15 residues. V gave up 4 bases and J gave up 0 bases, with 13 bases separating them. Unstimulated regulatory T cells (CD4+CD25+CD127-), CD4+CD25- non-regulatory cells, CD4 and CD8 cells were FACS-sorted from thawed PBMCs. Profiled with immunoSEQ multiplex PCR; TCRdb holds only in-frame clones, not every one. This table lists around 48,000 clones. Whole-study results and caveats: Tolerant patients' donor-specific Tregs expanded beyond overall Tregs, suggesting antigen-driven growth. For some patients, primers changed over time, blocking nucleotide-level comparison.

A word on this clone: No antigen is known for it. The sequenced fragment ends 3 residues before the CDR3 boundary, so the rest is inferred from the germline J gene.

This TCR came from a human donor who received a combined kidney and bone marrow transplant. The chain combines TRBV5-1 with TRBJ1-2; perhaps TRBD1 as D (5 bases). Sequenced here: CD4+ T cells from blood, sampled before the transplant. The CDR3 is CASSAQATSNYGYTF. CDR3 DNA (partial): TGCGCCAGCAGCGCACAGGCGACCTCTAACTATGGC.